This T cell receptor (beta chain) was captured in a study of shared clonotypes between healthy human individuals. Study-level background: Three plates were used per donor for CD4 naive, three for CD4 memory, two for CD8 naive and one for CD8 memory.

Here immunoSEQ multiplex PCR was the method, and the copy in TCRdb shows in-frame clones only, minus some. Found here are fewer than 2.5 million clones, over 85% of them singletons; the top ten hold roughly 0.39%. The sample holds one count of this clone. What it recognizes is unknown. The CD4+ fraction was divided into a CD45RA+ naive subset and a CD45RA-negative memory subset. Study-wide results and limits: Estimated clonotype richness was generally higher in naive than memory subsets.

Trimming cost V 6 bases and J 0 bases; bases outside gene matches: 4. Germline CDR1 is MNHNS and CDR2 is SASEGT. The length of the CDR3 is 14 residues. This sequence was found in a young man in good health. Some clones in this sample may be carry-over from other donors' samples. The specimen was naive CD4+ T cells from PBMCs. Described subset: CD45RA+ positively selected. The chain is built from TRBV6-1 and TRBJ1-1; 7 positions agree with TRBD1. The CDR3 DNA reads TGTGCCAGCAGATCACAGGGGATGAACACTGAAGCTTTCTTT. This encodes CASRSQGMNTEAFF.